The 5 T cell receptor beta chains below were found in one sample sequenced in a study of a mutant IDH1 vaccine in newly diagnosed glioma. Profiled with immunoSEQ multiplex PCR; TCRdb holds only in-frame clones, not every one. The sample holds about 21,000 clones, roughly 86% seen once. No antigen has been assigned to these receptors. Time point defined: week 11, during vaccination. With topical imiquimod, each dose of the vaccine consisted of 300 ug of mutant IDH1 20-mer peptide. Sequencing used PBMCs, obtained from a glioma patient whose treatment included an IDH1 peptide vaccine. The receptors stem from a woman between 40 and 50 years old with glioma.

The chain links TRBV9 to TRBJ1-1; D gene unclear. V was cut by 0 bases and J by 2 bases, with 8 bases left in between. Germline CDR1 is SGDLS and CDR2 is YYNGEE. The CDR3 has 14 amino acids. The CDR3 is CASSVVESNTEAFF. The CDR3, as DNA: TGTGCCAGCAGCGTAGTGGAAAGCAACACTGAAGCTTTCTTT.

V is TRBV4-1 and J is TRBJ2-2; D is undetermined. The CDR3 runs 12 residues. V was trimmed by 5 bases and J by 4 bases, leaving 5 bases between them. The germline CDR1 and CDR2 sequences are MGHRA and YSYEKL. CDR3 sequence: CASSLVTGELFF. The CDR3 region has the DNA TGCGCCAGCAGCTTAGTCACCGGGGAGCTGTTTTTT.

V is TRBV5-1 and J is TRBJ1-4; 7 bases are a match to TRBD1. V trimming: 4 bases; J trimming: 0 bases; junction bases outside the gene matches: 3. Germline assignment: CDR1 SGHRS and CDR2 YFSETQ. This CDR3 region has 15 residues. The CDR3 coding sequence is TGCGCCAGCAGCCCAGGGGGGTCAACTAATGAAAAACTGTTTTTT. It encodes CASSPGGSTNEKLFF.

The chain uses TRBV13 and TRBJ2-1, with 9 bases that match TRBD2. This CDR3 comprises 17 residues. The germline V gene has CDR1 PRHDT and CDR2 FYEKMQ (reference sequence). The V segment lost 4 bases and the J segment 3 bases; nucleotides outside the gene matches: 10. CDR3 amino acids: CASSSTSTSGIYNEQFF. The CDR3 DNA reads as TGTGCCAGCAGCTCCACGTCGACTAGCGGAATCTACAATGAGCAGTTCTTC.

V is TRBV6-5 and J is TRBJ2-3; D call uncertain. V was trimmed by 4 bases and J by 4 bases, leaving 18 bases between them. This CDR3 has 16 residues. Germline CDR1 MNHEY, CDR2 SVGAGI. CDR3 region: CASSSKDWHLSDTQYF. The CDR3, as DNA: TGTGCCAGCAGTTCCAAAGACTGGCACTTATCAGATACGCAGTATTTT.